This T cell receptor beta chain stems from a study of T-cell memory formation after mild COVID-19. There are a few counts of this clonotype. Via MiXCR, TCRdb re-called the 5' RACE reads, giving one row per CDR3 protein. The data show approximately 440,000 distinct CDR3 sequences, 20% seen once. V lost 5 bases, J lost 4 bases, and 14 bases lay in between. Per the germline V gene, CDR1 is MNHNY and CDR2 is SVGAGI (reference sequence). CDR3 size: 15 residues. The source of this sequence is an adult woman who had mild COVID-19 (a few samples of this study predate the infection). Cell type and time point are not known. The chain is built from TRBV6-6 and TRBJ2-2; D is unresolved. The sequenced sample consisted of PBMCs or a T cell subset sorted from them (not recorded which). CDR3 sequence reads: CASSQGTSGTGELFF. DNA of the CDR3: TGTGCCAGCAGTCAAGGAACCTCCGGCACCGGGGAGCTGTTTTTT.